This T cell receptor beta chain came from a study of blood T cell repertoires in COVID-19 (dated by TCRdb to 2018 to 2020). Study-wide context: Samples covering the acute and convalescent phases of COVID-19 were provided by collaborators in the United States, Italy and Spain. A freely available public database, intended as a resource for researchers studying the immune response to SARS-CoV-2, is where the repertoires were released. Sample metadata almost always included a de-identified subject ID, COVID-19 status, age in years and sex. Samples were obtained from the ongoing ImmuneRACE study (first 160 participants) and from over 1,000 subjects provided by 6 global collaborators. Where HLA class I and class II types were available, the types were taken from metadata supplied by the sample provider, not from assay-based typing. The material from the prospective study consisted of cDNA or gDNA derived from T cells, B-cell-depleted T cells, or PBMCs. Subjects who had been exposed to COVID-19, were actively infected with it, or had recovered from it provided the deeply sampled blood TCRbeta repertoires that made up the dataset.

V and J are trimmed by 2 bases and 5 bases, and the gene matches miss 7 bases of the junction. The CDR3 contains 16 residues, cysteine and phenylalanine counted. Only the CDR3 DNA stays, 48 bases, in frame from base 1. CDR1 and CDR2, looked up from the germline V gene (reference sequence), are SEHNR and FQNEAQ. TCRbeta CDR3 regions were amplified from genomic DNA using the immunoSEQ Assay, a bias-controlled multiplex PCR. Processing in the source paper ran as follows. Nucleated cell counts per sample were estimated from amplification of reference gene primers within the assay. To quantify the absolute abundance of each unique TCRbeta CDR3 rearrangement, sequence reads were collapsed and filtered. For each sample, productive Simpson clonality was calculated as the square root of Simpson's diversity index across productive rearrangements. TCRdb took over this immuneACCESS table, retaining in-frame rearrangements with V and J assigned. Such tables are incomplete; in checked studies, under half of the missing clones stem from an unresolved V gene, and the remainder is unexplained. That table furnishes V, J and clone size, whereas the DNA furnished D and trimming. The sample profile shows about 60,000 clones; 72% of them were found once. Approximately 4.8% of the sample is in the top ten clones.

Comments on this clone: No antigen is known for it. Base qualities are not at hand, and no much larger clone is one base apart.

Overall results and qualifications from the work: The amount of clinical and demographic metadata varied by source and participant and was provided uncurated.

One collaborating source in Seattle enrolled patients during active infection and followed them longitudinally through the course of disease. Each collaborating institution followed its own protocols to collect whole blood in K2EDTA tubes. For TCRbeta analysis, collaborators shipped samples in one of three forms: frozen whole blood, isolated PBMCs, or DNA extracted from either of those sample types. The chain uses TRBV7-9 and TRBJ2-2, with TRBD1 matching 8 junction bases. The TCR was taken from a woman between 70 and 85 years old with COVID-19, enrolled during active disease. The sequenced sample was peripheral blood. Read as DNA, the sequence is TGTGCCAGCAGCTTAACGGGCAGGGGGCGAACCGGGGAGCTGTTTTTT. Its product reads: CASSLTGRGRTGELFF.